The present T cell receptor beta chain was sequenced within a study of spatial heterogeneity in lung cancer. Findings of the study overall: Expanded intratumoral alpha and beta TCR counts tracked tumor mutation counts.

The table lists this clonotype with many counts. The antigen remains unidentified. This CDR3 has 15 residues. The germline CDR1 and CDR2 sequences are SGHRS and YFSETQ. V lost 2 bases and J lost 5, with 16 bases in between. Time point noted: sample taken at primary tumor resection. TCRdb re-called the 5' RACE reads through MiXCR, storing one row per CDR3 protein. The sample gives approximately 7,500 distinct CDR3 sequences, about 3.7% of which show up once; more than 15% is in the top ten. V and J are TRBV5-1 and TRBJ1-1; TRBD1 might be the D (6 bases). This specimen was lung tumor tissue, taken at surgery. The TCR comes from a male donor with early-stage non-small cell lung cancer. CDR3 residues: CASSLSAQRGTEAFF. The DNA of the CDR3 is TGCGCCAGCAGCTTATCGGCCCAAAGGGGGACTGAAGCTTTCTTT.